This record looks at one T cell receptor beta chain sequence and its context. Data came from immunoSEQ multiplex PCR; TCRdb stores just in-frame clones and leaves some out. The profile shows under 200,000 clones, about 94% of them singletons. The sample is drawn from a study of control samples from healthy donors and cancer patients. CDR1 is SGHDN, CDR2 FVKESK, per germline. The CDR3 sequence is 14 residues long. Trimming took 0 bases from V and 3 from J, leaving 5 bases between them. The sequenced material came from blood. The sequence derives from a middle-aged woman in good health. The chain recombines TRBV14 with TRBJ1-4; possible D gene TRBD1, 5 bases. The CDR3 loop reads CASSQDRANEKLFF. CDR3 DNA: TGTGCCAGCAGCCAAGACAGGGCTAATGAAAAACTGTTTTTT.